These 24 T cell receptor beta chains came from one sample sequenced in a study of T cell responses to AZD1222 COVID-19 vaccine (TCRdb year 2021). The label giving this sample's time point can be read as: baseline before first vaccination. Library creation used the immunoSEQ multiplex PCR assay. TCRdb's version of the immuneACCESS table is confined to in-frame rearrangements and falls short of the full clone set. An unresolved V gene accounts for under half of the shortfall where checked; the remainder is of unknown origin. The sample data list roughly 60,000 clones, and 75% to 85% of these were observed just once. Jointly, the top ten make up 15% to 20% of the sample. The sample in question was peripheral blood, obtained on day 0 of AZD1222 vaccination. These TCRs come from an adult in good health.

The V call is TRBV18, the J call TRBJ1-1; D uncertain. This CDR3 contains 13 residues. Trimming cost V 3 bases and J 4 bases, with 9 bases left between them. In germline, CDR1 is KGHSH, CDR2 LQKENI. The CDR3 is CASSPDRTTEAFF. DNA for the CDR3: TGTGCCAGCTCACCGGATAGGACCACTGAAGCTTTCTTT. The entire variable domain, with the rest obtained from reference TRBV18 and TRBJ1-1, is as follows: NAGVMQNPRHLVRRRGQEARLRCSPMKGHSHVYWYRQLPEEGLKFMVYLQKENIIDESGMPKERFSAEFPKEGPSILRIQQVVRGDSAAYFCASSPDRTTEAFFGQGTRLTVV.

The chain employs TRBV6-2 or TRBV6-3 and TRBJ1-5; possibly TRBD1 for D (6 bases). The CDR3 loop spans 19 amino acids. CDR1 and CDR2 from the germline V gene are MNHEY and SVGEGT. Deletions cut 6 bases from V and 4 bases from J, with 28 bases between. CDR3 protein: CASSVDGTSVGAWNQPQHF. The CDR3 DNA reads TGTGCCAGCAGCGTAGACGGGACTTCAGTGGGGGCCTGGAATCAGCCCCAGCATTTT.

In this sample, this clone turned up a few times. This chain links TRBV12-3 or TRBV12-4 with TRBJ1-3; D is ambiguous. V dropped 7 bases and J dropped 2 bases, with 9 bases sitting between them. CDR3 length: 13 amino acids. CDR3 DNA sequence: TGTGCCAGCACTTGGACGACTGGAAACACCATATATTTT. Translating it yields CASTWTTGNTIYF.

V usage is TRBV7-2 and J usage is TRBJ1-1; D is uncertain. Germline CDR1 reads SGHTA; CDR2 reads FQGNSA. The CDR3 runs 14 residues. Trimming cost V 5 bases and J 0 bases, with 10 bases left between them. The CDR3 nucleotides read TGTGCCAGCAGCCCACCCGGGCTGAACACTGAAGCTTTCTTT. This gives the protein CASSPPGLNTEAFF.

V gene TRBV5-6 combines with J gene TRBJ1-1; TRBD1 matches 9 bases. V gave up 3 bases and J gave up 1 base; unmatched junction bases: 4. The length of the CDR3 is 15 residues. Germline lookup yields CDR1 SGHDT and CDR2 YYEEEE. Here the CDR3 reads CASSWWGQGNTEAFF. The CDR3 DNA follows: TGTGCCAGCAGCTGGTGGGGACAGGGGAACACTGAAGCTTTCTTT.

The genes are TRBV24-1 and TRBJ2-6, with D possibly matching TRBD2 (6 bases). The CDR3 runs to 16 residues. Trimming shortened V by 5 bases and J by 0 bases, and 10 bases separated the two germline ends. Germline CDR1 and CDR2: KGHDR and SFDVKD. The CDR3 region has the DNA TGTGCCACCAGTGCCCCGGGAGACTCTGGGGCCAACGTCCTGACTTTC. This codes for CATSAPGDSGANVLTF.

The CDR3, as DNA: TGTGCCAGCAGTTACACTAGTGGGGATAATTCACCCCTCCACTTT. Amino acid sequence: CASSYTSGDNSPLHF. This chain uses TRBV6-6 with TRBJ1-6; D unresolved. Germline assignment: CDR1 MNHNY and CDR2 SVGAGI (reference sequence). Trimming removed 2 bases at V and 5 bases at J, with 10 bases between. The CDR3 loop spans 15 amino acids.

The chain couples TRBV28 to TRBJ1-1, with D uncertain. This CDR3 is built from 13 residues. Trimming removed 7 bases at V and 2 bases at J, with 11 bases between. Germline V gene lookup returns CDR1 MDHEN and CDR2 SYDVKM. CDR3 protein: CASTKVANTEAFF. Written as DNA, the CDR3 is TGTGCCAGCACAAAGGTGGCAAACACTGAAGCTTTCTTT.

This clone was seen a handful of times. CDR3 sequence reads: CASSQDGTGDLEQYF. The DNA of the CDR3 is TGCGCCAGCAGCCAAGATGGGACAGGGGATCTCGAGCAGTACTTC. The chain has TRBV4-3 and TRBJ2-7, with TRBD1 identical over 10 bases. V lost 0 bases to trimming and J lost 6 bases; unmatched junction nucleotides: 5. Germline CDR1 reads LGHNA; CDR2 reads YSLEER. The CDR3 runs 15 residues.

The chain combines TRBV4-3 with TRBJ2-1, with unresolved D. V was clipped by 2 bases and J by 4 bases, with 6 bases between them. The CDR3 consists of 13 residues. Germline loops: CDR1 LGHNA, CDR2 YSLEER. The CDR3 sequence is CASSQSGYNEQFF. The CDR3 DNA sequence: TGCGCCAGCAGCCAATCTGGGTACAATGAGCAGTTCTTC.

The CDR3 bases are TGTGCCAGCAGTGAAGCGGGCACACCAGCCTACAATGAGCAGTTCTTC. Translated: CASSEAGTPAYNEQFF. The chain carries TRBV6-1 and TRBJ2-1; D remains ambiguous. CDR1 MNHNS and CDR2 SASEGT come from the germline V gene. The CDR3 length is 16 residues. Trimming stripped 0 bases from V and 2 bases from J, with 11 bases between.

The chain couples TRBV7-3 to TRBJ2-3; no reliable D call. Trimming cost V 3 bases and J 5 bases, with 12 bases left between them. Germline CDR1 is SGHTA and CDR2 is FQGTGA. This CDR3 spans 14 amino acids. In DNA, the CDR3 is TGTGCCAGCAGCTTGCGCGGTCGTGGAGATACGCAGTATTTT. It specifies CASSLRGRGDTQYF.

DNA of the CDR3: TGTGCCAGCAGCTTATCAGTTAACTCTGGAAACACCATATATTTT. Translated: CASSLSVNSGNTIYF. The V gene is TRBV7-8, the J gene TRBJ1-3; no definite D call. Germline CDR1 reads SGHVS; CDR2 reads FQNEAQ. The CDR3 runs to 15 residues. The V end was cut by 2 bases, the J end by 0 bases, with 8 bases between.

V is TRBV19 and J is TRBJ2-5; maybe TRBD1 (5 bases). The germline CDR1 and CDR2 sequences are LNHDA and SQIVND (reference sequence). Trimming pared 5 bases from V and 5 bases from J, leaving 15 bases between. The CDR3 loop spans 14 amino acids. CDR3 sequence: CASSLGAQWETQYF. The CDR3 DNA reads as TGTGCCAGTAGTCTTGGGGCTCAGTGGGAGACCCAGTACTTC.

J is TRBJ2-1 and V is TRBV6-2 or TRBV6-3; perhaps TRBD2 as D (6 bases). Germline loops: CDR1 MNHEY, CDR2 SVGEGT. The V gene lost 2 bases and the J gene lost 2 bases, with 10 bases spanning the gap. The CDR3 consists of 15 residues. The CDR3 spells CASSYGEAAYNEQFF. The DNA of the CDR3 is TGTGCCAGCAGTTACGGGGAGGCAGCCTACAATGAGCAGTTCTTC.

V gene TRBV18 combines with J gene TRBJ1-4; a weak D match, TRBD1 (5 bases). Germline CDR1 reads KGHSH; CDR2 reads LQKENI. The V end lost 0 bases, the J end lost 4 bases, and 9 bases lay between the germline ends. This CDR3 contains 15 residues. The chain's CDR3 is CASSPPVRDNEKLFF. The CDR3 DNA reads as TGTGCCAGCTCACCACCGGTCAGGGATAATGAAAAACTGTTTTTT.

V and J are TRBV28 and TRBJ1-6; 7 bases map to TRBD1. The V segment lost 6 bases and the J segment 3 bases; nucleotides outside the gene matches: 2. Germline CDR1 is MDHEN and CDR2 is SYDVKM. This CDR3 is 14 amino acids long. The CDR3 protein is CASSRGYYNSPLHF. In DNA form, the CDR3 reads TGTGCCAGCAGCAGGGGGTACTATAATTCACCCCTCCACTTT.

The gene calls are TRBV9 and TRBJ2-2; 7 bases map to TRBD2. The CDR3 is made up of 16 amino acids. Germline V gene sequence: CDR1 SGDLS, CDR2 YYNGEE. Trimming took 3 bases from V and 1 from J; bases not matched to a gene: 6. CDR3 amino acids: CASSATSSGNTGELFF. The CDR3 coding sequence is TGTGCCAGCAGCGCAACCTCTAGCGGGAACACCGGGGAGCTGTTTTTT.

V and J are TRBV10-3 and TRBJ1-2, with D hard to call. The germline V and J ends were trimmed by 2 bases and 8 bases, with 12 bases remaining between them. The CDR3 runs to 13 residues. Germline V lookup: CDR1 ENHRY, CDR2 SYGVKD. CDR3 amino acids: CAISEPGIRGYTF. CDR3 bases: TGTGCCATCAGTGAGCCAGGTATTCGGGGCTACACCTTC.

The rearrangement links TRBV24-1 to TRBJ2-3, with 8 positions matching TRBD1. CDR1 KGHDR and CDR2 SFDVKD come from the germline V gene. The CDR3 extends over 15 amino acids. V was clipped by 4 bases and J by 3 bases; unmatched bases: 5. CDR3 sequence: CATSDRGQGTDTQYF. Here the CDR3 DNA reads TGTGCCACCAGTGACCGAGGACAGGGAACAGATACGCAGTATTTT.

The V call is TRBV28, the J call TRBJ2-5; 8 bases agree with TRBD2. The germline V gene encodes CDR1 MDHEN and CDR2 SYDVKM. The CDR3 runs 16 residues. Trimming took 6 bases from V and 1 from J; bases not matched to a gene: 10. This CDR3 reads CASSLGRGAAQETQYF. CDR3 in DNA: TGTGCCAGCAGCCTCGGGCGGGGGGCAGCCCAAGAGACCCAGTACTTC.

There are a few counts of this clone. V and J are TRBV2 and TRBJ1-1, with 7 bases matching TRBD1. V lost 4 bases to trimming and J lost 7 bases; unmatched junction nucleotides: 12. CDR3 size: 15 residues. CDR1 and CDR2 (germline): SNHLY, FYNNEI. The CDR3 bases are TGTGCCAGCAGTGGGAACCGGGACAGAAACTTTGAAGCTTTCTTT. This codes for CASSGNRDRNFEAFF.

The genes are TRBV18 and TRBJ1-1; maybe TRBD1 (6 bases). Trimming left V 4 bases short and J 10 bases short, with 25 bases between. Germline values: CDR1 KGHSH, CDR2 LQKENI. The CDR3 is 16 amino acids. The CDR3 nucleotides are TGTGCCAGCTCACTTCAAGACCAGGGGCCCCTCTCAGGAGCTTTCTTT. It translates to CASSLQDQGPLSGAFF.

This clone was counted once. The rearrangement links TRBV6-6 to TRBJ1-3; TRBD1 matches at 7 bases. The CDR3 runs 14 residues. The V and J ends lost 8 bases and 7 bases, in that order; junction bases with no gene match: 11. Germline-derived CDR1 and CDR2 are MNHNY and SVGAGI (reference sequence). The CDR3 DNA follows: TGTGCCAGCTCACAGGGGCTAATAGGCAACACCATATATTTT. This gives the protein CASSQGLIGNTIYF.